This T cell receptor (beta chain) was captured in a study of CD8 T cell repertoires and HIV-1 epitope variants. A word on this clone: Its antigen is not known.

The data were produced by immunoSEQ multiplex PCR, yet TCRdb's version contains in-frame clones alone and is incomplete. The repertoire holds a few thousand clones, with 60% to 75% as singletons. The receptor comes from a male donor with HIV. The sequenced sample consisted of cultured CD8+ T cells derived from PBMCs.

CDR3 loop: CASSPDSGTSTDTQYF. DNA for the CDR3: TGTGCCAGCTCCCCAGATAGCGGTACTAGCACAGATACGCAGTATTTT. The gene calls are TRBV18 and TRBJ2-3, with D possibly TRBD2 on 6 matching bases. The CDR3 extends over 16 amino acids. Trimming cost V 6 bases and J 0 bases, with 16 bases left between them. The germline V gene encodes CDR1 KGHSH and CDR2 LQKENI.